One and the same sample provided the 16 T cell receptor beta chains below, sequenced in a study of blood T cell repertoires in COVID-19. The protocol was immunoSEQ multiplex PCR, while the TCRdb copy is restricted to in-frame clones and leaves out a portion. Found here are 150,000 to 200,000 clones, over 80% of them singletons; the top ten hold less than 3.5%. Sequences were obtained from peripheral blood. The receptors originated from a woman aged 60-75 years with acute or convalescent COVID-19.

Written as DNA, the CDR3 is TGTGCCAGCTCCCGCACTAGCGGGGGGCGCACAGATACGCAGTATTTT. Its translation: CASSRTSGGRTDTQYF. V and J are TRBV18 and TRBJ2-3; 12 bases are a match to TRBD2. CDR1 is KGHSH and CDR2 is LQKENI in the germline V gene. The V and J ends lost 6 bases and 1 base, in that order; junction bases with no gene match: 5. The CDR3 length is 16 residues.

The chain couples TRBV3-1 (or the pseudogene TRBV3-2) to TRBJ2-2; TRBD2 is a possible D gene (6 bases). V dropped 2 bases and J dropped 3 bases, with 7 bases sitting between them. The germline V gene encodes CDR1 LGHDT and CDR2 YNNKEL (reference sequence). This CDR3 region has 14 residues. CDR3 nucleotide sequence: TGTGCCAGCAGCCAAACGGGGGACACCGGGGAGCTGTTTTTT. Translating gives CASSQTGDTGELFF.

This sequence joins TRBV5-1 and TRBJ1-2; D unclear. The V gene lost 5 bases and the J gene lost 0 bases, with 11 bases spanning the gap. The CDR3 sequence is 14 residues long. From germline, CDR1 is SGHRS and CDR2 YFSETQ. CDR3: CASRRERANYGYTF. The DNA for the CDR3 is TGCGCCAGCAGGCGAGAAAGAGCTAACTATGGCTACACCTTC.

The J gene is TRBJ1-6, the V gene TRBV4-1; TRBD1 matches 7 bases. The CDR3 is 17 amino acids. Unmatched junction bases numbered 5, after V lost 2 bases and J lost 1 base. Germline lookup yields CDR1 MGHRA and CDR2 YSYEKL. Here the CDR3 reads CASSQIMTGSYNSPLHF. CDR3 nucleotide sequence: TGCGCCAGCAGCCAAATCATGACAGGGTCCTATAATTCACCCCTCCACTTT.

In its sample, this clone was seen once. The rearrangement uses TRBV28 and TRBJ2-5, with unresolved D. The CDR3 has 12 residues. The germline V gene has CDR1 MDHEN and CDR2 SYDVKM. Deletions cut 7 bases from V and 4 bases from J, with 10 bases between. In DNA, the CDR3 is TGTGCCAGCACTTCACAAAGAGAGACCCAGTACTTC. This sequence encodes CASTSQRETQYF.

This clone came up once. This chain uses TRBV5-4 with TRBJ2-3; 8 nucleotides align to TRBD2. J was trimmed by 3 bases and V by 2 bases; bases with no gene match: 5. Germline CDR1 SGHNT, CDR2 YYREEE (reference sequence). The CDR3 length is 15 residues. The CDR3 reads CASSLPGGGTDTQYF. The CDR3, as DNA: TGTGCCAGCAGCTTACCGGGCGGGGGGACAGATACGCAGTATTTT.

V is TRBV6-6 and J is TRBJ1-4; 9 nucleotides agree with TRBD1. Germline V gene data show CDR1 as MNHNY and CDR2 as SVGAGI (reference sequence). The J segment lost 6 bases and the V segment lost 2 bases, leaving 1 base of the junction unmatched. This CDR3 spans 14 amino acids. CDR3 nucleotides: TGTGCCAGCAGTTACCGACAGGGGGATGAAAAACTGTTTTTT. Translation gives CASSYRQGDEKLFF.

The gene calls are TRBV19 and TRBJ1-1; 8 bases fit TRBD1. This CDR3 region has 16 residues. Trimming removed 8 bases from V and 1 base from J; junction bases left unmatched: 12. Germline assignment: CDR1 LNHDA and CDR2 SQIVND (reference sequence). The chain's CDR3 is CASHGQGKGENTEAFF. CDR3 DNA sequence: TGTGCCAGTCACGGACAGGGAAAGGGCGAGAACACTGAAGCTTTCTTT.

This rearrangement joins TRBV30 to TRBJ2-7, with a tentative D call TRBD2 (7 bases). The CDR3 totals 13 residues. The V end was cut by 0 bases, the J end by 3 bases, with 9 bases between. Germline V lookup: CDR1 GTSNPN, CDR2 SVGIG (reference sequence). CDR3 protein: CAWSVGGVYEQYF. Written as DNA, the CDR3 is TGTGCCTGGAGTGTAGGGGGGGTCTACGAGCAGTACTTC.

CDR3 sequence: CAISLQGGNTEAFF. The CDR3 nucleotides read TGTGCCATCAGCTTACAGGGCGGTAACACTGAAGCTTTCTTT. V gene TRBV10-3 combines with J gene TRBJ1-1; the D gene is possibly TRBD1 (6 bases). V shed 6 bases and J shed 2 bases, with 13 bases lying between them. CDR3 length: 14 residues. Germline V gives CDR1 ENHRY, CDR2 SYGVKD.

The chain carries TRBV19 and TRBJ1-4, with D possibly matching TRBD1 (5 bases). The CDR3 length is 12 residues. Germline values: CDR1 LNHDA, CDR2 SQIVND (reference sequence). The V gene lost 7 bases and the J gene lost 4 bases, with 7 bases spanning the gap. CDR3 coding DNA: TGTGCCAGTAAAAGGGGTAATGAAAAACTGTTTTTT. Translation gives CASKRGNEKLFF.

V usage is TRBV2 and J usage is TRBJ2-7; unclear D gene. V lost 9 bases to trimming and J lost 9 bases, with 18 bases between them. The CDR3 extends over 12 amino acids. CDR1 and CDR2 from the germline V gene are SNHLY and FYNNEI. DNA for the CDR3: TGTGCCAGTGGGCAGGCCGCCTCCGGGCAGTACTTC. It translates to CASGQAASGQYF.

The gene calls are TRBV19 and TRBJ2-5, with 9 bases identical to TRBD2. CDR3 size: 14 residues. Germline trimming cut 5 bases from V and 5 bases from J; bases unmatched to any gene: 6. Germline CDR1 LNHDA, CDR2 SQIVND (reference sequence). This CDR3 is CASSPSGGSETQYF. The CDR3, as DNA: TGTGCCAGTAGTCCAAGCGGGGGGAGCGAGACCCAGTACTTC. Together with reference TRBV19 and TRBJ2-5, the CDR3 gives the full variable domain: DGGITQSPKYLFRKEGQNVTLSCEQNLNHDAMYWYRQDPGQGLRLIYYSQIVNDFQKGDIAEGYSVSREKKESFPLTVTSAQKNPTAFYLCASSPSGGSETQYFGPGTRLLVL.

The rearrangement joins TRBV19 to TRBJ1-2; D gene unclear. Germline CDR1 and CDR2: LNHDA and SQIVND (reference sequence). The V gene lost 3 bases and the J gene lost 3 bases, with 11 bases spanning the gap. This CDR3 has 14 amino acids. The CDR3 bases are TGTGCCAGTAGTATTACCGCGGGCGACTATGGCTACACCTTC. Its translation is CASSITAGDYGYTF. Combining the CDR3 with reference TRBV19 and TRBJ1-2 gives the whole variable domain DGGITQSPKYLFRKEGQNVTLSCEQNLNHDAMYWYRQDPGQGLRLIYYSQIVNDFQKGDIAEGYSVSREKKESFPLTVTSAQKNPTAFYLCASSITAGDYGYTFGSGTRLTVV.

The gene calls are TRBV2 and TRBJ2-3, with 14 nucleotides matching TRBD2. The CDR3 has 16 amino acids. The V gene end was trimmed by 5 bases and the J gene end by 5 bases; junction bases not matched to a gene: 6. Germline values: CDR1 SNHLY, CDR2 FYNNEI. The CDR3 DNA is TGTGCCAGCAGTCGACTAGCGGGGGGGCCTAAAGATACGCAGTATTTT. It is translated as CASSRLAGGPKDTQYF.

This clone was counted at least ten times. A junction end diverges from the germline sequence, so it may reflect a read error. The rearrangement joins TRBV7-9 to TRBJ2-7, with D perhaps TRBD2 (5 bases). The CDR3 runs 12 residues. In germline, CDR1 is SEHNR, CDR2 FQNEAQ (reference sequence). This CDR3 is CASNLPEGEQYF. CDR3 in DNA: TGTGCCAGCAACTTACCAGAGGGAGAGCAGTACTTC. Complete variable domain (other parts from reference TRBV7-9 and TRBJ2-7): DTGVSQNPRHKITKRGQNVTFRCDPISEHNRLYWYRQTLGQGPEFLTYFQNEAQLEKSRLLSDRFSAERPKGSFSTLEIQRTEQGDSAMYLCASNLPEGEQYFGPGTRLTVT.